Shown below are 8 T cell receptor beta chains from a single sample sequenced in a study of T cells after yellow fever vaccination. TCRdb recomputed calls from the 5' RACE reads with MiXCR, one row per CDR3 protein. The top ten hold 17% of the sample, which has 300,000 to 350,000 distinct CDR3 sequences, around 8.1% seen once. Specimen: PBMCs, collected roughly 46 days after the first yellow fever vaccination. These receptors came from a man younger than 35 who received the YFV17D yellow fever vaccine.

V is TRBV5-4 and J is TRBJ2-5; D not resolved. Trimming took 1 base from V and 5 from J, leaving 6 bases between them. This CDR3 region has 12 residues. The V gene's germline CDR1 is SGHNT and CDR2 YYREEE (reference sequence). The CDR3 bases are TGTGCCAGCAGCTTGAAGGAGGAGACCCAGTACTTC. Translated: CASSLKEETQYF.

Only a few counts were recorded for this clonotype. In nucleotides, the CDR3 is TGTGCCAGCAGCTTAGGGCAGCTAGGTACCAACTATGGCTACACCTTC. This gives the protein CASSLGQLGTNYGYTF. The chain combines TRBV11-2 with TRBJ1-2; D gene unclear. Germline values: CDR1 SGHAT, CDR2 FQNNGV. The CDR3 sequence is 16 residues long. Trimming shortened V by 1 base and J by 2 bases, and 14 bases separated the two germline ends.

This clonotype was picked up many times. The DNA of the CDR3 is TGCGCCAGCAGCCAAGGGACAGGGGGCTATGGCTACACCTTC. Protein sequence: CASSQGTGGYGYTF. This chain uses TRBV4-3 with TRBJ1-2; TRBD1 agrees at 10 bases. CDR3 size: 14 residues. CDR1 LGHNA and CDR2 YSLEER come from the germline V gene. V shed 1 base and J 4 bases; nucleotides not matched to a gene: 0.

The CDR3 DNA follows: TGTGCCAGCAGTTTCGGGGAGCCGAACACTGAAGCTTTCTTT. Translating gives CASSFGEPNTEAFF. This sequence joins TRBV12-3 or TRBV12-4 and TRBJ1-1; D not certain. Trimming pared 3 bases from V and 1 base from J, leaving 9 bases between. The CDR3 sequence is 14 residues long.

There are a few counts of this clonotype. This CDR3 is CASRKGQGFSQETQYF. CDR3 nucleotide sequence: TGTGCCAGCAGGAAAGGACAGGGTTTCTCACAAGAGACCCAGTACTTC. The chain employs TRBV6-1 and TRBJ2-5, with 8 bases that match TRBD1. The germline CDR1 and CDR2 sequences are MNHNS and SASEGT. The J segment lost 2 bases and the V segment lost 6 bases, leaving 11 bases of the junction unmatched. The CDR3 is 16 amino acids.

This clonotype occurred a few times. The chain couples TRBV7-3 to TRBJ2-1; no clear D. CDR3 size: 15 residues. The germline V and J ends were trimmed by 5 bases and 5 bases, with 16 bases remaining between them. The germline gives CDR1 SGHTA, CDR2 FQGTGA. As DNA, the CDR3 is TGTGCCAGCAGCCCTCCGGCAGGTCTGAACAATGAGCAGTTCTTC. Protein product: CASSPPAGLNNEQFF.

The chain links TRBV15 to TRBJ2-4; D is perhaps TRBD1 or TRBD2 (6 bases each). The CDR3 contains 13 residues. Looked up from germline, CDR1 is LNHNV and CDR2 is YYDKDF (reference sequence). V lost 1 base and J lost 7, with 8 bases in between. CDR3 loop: CATSRGGGNIQYF. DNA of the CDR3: TGTGCCACCAGCAGAGGAGGGGGGAACATTCAGTACTTC.

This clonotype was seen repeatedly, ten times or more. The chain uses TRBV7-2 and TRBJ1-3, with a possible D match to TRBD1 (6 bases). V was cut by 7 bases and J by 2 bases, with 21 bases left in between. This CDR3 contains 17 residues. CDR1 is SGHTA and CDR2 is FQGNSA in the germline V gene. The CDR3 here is CASINRGGLIPGNTIYF. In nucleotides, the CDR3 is TGTGCCAGCATCAACCGCGGGGGGCTCATCCCTGGAAACACCATATATTTT.